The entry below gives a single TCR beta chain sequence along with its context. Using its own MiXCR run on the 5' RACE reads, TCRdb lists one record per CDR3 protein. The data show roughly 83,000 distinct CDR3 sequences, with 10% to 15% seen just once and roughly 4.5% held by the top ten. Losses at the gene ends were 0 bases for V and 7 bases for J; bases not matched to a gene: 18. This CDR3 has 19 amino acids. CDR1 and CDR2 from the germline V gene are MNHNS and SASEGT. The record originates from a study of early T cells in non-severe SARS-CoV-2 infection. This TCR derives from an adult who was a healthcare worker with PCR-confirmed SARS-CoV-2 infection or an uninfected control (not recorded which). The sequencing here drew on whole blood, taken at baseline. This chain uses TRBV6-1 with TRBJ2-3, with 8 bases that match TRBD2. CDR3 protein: CASSEAPLLNAGGRNTQYF. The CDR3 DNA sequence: TGTGCCAGCAGTGAAGCCCCCCTACTTAACGCGGGGGGCCGCAATACGCAGTATTTT.